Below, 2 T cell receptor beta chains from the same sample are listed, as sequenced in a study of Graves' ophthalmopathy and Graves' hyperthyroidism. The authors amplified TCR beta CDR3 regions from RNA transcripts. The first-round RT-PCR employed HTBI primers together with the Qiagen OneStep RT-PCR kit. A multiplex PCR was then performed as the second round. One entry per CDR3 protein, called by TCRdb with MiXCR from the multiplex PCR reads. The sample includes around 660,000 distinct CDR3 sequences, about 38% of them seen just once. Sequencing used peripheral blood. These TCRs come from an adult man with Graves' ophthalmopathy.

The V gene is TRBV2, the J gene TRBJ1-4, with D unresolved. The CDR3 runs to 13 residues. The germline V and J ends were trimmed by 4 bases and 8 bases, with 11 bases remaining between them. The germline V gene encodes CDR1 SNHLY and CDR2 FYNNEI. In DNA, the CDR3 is TGTGCCAGCAGTGTAGGCGGTGGGGAAAAACTGTTTTTT. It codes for CASSVGGGEKLFF.

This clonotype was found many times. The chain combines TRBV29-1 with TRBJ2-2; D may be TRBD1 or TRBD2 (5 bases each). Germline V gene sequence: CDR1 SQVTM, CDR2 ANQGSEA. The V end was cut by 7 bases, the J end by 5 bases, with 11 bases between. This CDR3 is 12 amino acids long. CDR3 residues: CSARDGTGELFF. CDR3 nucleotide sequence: TGCAGCGCCCGGGACGGAACCGGGGAGCTGTTTTTT.